The rows below give T cell receptor beta chains drawn from one sample of a study of T-cell reconstitution after alpha-beta-depleted transplantation in children. Each CDR3 protein gets one entry after TCRdb re-called the PCR reads with MiXCR. The sample lists 350,000 to 400,000 distinct CDR3 sequences; about a fifth were seen once. Source: PBMCs from the stem cell graft donor, taken from the stem cell graft. Receptors were obtained from a human donor who donated a stem cell graft to a child with acute myeloid leukemia. CDR3s include the opening cysteine and the closing phenylalanine or tryptophan. The D gene is left open where the match is weak. Size is stated for part of the rows, as once, few or many counts, or as a class when the clone is expanded.

v_call	d_call	j_call	clone_size	cdr3_aa	cdr3_nt
TRBV14	-	TRBJ2-4	-	CASSQGFKNIQYF	TGTGCCAGCAGCCAGGGGTTCAAAAACATTCAGTACTTC
TRBV28	-	TRBJ2-7	-	CASSPLWDTKNEQYF	TGTGCCAGCAGTCCCCTATGGGACACAAAGAACGAGCAGTACTTC
TRBV24-1	-	TRBJ1-1	few	CATTKGTETEAFF	TGTGCCACCACTAAAGGGACGGAGACTGAAGCTTTCTTT
TRBV2	-	TRBJ2-1	-	CASSDEDNEQFF	TGTGCCAGCAGTGACGAGGACAATGAGCAGTTCTTC
TRBV5-1	-	TRBJ1-1	many	CASSSPGIDTEAFF	TGCGCCAGCAGTTCGCCGGGGATAGACACTGAAGCTTTCTTT
TRBV28	TRBD2	TRBJ2-3	many	CASEISGMTDTQYF	TGTGCCAGCGAAATTAGCGGGATGACAGATACGCAGTATTTT
TRBV5-1	TRBD2	TRBJ2-1	-	CASSGLTAGGYEQFF	TGCGCCAGCAGTGGACTTACGGCGGGGGGCTATGAGCAGTTCTTC
TRBV27	-	TRBJ1-4	many	CASSFQGNNEKLFF	TGTGCCAGCAGTTTCCAGGGTAATAATGAAAAACTGTTTTTT
TRBV28	-	TRBJ2-7	-	CASRKDSHEQYF	TGTGCCAGCAGAAAAGACAGTCACGAGCAGTACTTC
TRBV29-1	-	TRBJ2-5	few	CSVEVGTGGEETQYF	TGCAGCGTTGAAGTAGGAACGGGCGGAGAAGAGACCCAGTACTTC
TRBV20-1	TRBD1	TRBJ1-5	-	CSGDSDSNQPQHF	TGCAGTGGGGACAGTGATAGCAATCAGCCCCAGCATTTT
TRBV24-1	-	TRBJ2-5	many	CATSETGRETQYF	TGTGCCACCAGTGAAACGGGAAGGGAGACCCAGTACTTC
TRBV12-3/TRBV12-4	TRBD2	TRBJ2-7	few	CASGASGPHSEQYF	TGTGCCAGTGGGGCTAGCGGGCCCCATAGCGAGCAGTACTTC
TRBV20-1	-	TRBJ2-1	-	CSAPSFSEPYRQFF	TGCAGTGCTCCTAGTTTTTCCGAGCCCTACCGACAGTTCTTC
TRBV20-1	TRBD2	TRBJ2-5	-	CSARDRGLAGIQETQYF	TGCAGTGCTAGAGATCGGGGACTAGCGGGGATCCAAGAGACCCAGTACTTC
TRBV15	TRBD2	TRBJ2-1	-	CATSRAGLAGSEQFF	TGTGCCACCAGCAGAGCCGGACTAGCGGGTTCAGAGCAGTTCTTC
TRBV20-1	-	TRBJ1-1	-	CSARGTVLGTEAFF	TGCAGTGCTAGAGGGACAGTCTTGGGCACTGAAGCTTTCTTT
TRBV4-1	TRBD2	TRBJ2-5	many	CASSLAGDETQYF	TGCGCCAGCAGTCTCGCGGGAGATGAGACCCAGTACTTC
TRBV28	-	TRBJ1-1	-	CASKAVTEAFF	TGTGCCAGCAAGGCAGTCACTGAAGCTTTCTTT
TRBV9	-	TRBJ2-1	-	CASSVLQSSYNEQFF	TGTGCCAGCAGCGTATTACAGAGCTCCTACAATGAGCAGTTCTTC